What follows are 18 T cell receptor beta chains derived from one specimen sequenced in a study of blood T cell repertoires in COVID-19. Here immunoSEQ multiplex PCR was the method, and the copy in TCRdb shows in-frame clones only, minus some. The sample has fewer than 25,000 clones, 75% to 90% seen once. Sequenced input: peripheral blood. The receptors originated from a human donor with active COVID-19. The donor label of this sample is uncertain.

CDR3: CASSEGGSVNEQFF. CDR3 coding DNA: TGCGCCAGCAGCGAGGGCGGGAGCGTCAATGAGCAGTTCTTC. The chain carries TRBV5-1 and TRBJ2-1; 7 bases are shared with TRBD2. The CDR3 is made up of 14 amino acids. After removal of 4 bases from V and 6 bases from J, the junction contained 7 bases not matched to a gene. Per germline, CDR1 SGHRS and CDR2 YFSETQ.

The V call is TRBV7-9, the J call TRBJ2-5; D is unresolved. Germline assignment: CDR1 SEHNR and CDR2 FQNEAQ (reference sequence). Trimming left V 5 bases short and J 8 bases short, with 9 bases between. There are 11 residues in the CDR3. Written as DNA, the CDR3 is TGTGCCAGCAGCCCCCCCTCTACCCAGTACTTC. Translating gives CASSPPSTQYF.

This chain joins TRBV6-1 and TRBJ2-5; tentatively, D is TRBD2 (5 bases). The germline V gene encodes CDR1 MNHNS and CDR2 SASEGT. The CDR3 runs 13 residues. V lost 3 bases, J lost 2 bases, and 7 bases lay in between. CDR3 DNA: TGTGCCAGCAGTGAGGGCGGGCAAGAGACCCAGTACTTC. Its protein is CASSEGGQETQYF.

This clone has a single count. The chain carries TRBV6-5 and TRBJ2-1; possible D gene TRBD1, 5 bases. The CDR3 loop spans 14 amino acids. Germline V lookup: CDR1 MNHEY, CDR2 SVGAGI. V lost 6 bases and J 1 base, leaving 10 bases between the germline ends. CDR3 DNA: TGTGCCAGCAGCAGGGATTCGTCCTACAATGAGCAGTTCTTC. This encodes CASSRDSSYNEQFF.

V usage is TRBV4-3 and J usage is TRBJ2-1; 8 bases are shared with TRBD2. There are 18 residues in the CDR3. The germline gives CDR1 LGHNA, CDR2 YSLEER. V lost 1 base, J lost 1 base, and 9 bases stayed unmatched. DNA for the CDR3: TGCGCCAGCAGCCAAGCGTGGGGGACTAGTTGGTCCTACAATGAGCAGTTCTTC. As protein: CASSQAWGTSWSYNEQFF.

The chain recombines TRBV12-3 or TRBV12-4 with TRBJ1-2; no reliable D call. The CDR3 is 13 amino acids. Trimming left V 3 bases short and J 5 bases short, with 10 bases between. The CDR3 here is CASSLLRSYGYTF. CDR3 DNA: TGTGCCAGCAGTTTGCTCAGATCGTATGGCTACACCTTC.

In its sample, this clone was seen once. This chain connects TRBV11-2 to TRBJ2-7; the match to TRBD1 covers 9 bases. Germline loops: CDR1 SGHAT, CDR2 FQNNGV. Trimming cost V 3 bases and J 4 bases; bases outside gene matches: 7. The CDR3 extends over 15 amino acids. The CDR3 sequence: CASSLLTGGGYEQYF. Written as DNA, the CDR3 is TGTGCCAGCAGCTTGCTAACAGGGGGCGGGTACGAGCAGTACTTC.

This clone is a singleton in its sample. The CDR3 protein is CASSKVSPVGGYEQYF. In DNA, the CDR3 is TGTGCCAGCAGTAAGGTGAGCCCGGTCGGGGGCTACGAGCAGTACTTC. V and J are TRBV28 and TRBJ2-7; D possibly corresponds to TRBD2 (6 bases). Trimming shortened V by 5 bases and J by 3 bases, and 20 bases separated the two germline ends. This CDR3 is built from 16 residues. Per the germline V gene, CDR1 is MDHEN and CDR2 is SYDVKM. Full variable domain (missing parts from reference TRBV28 and TRBJ2-7): DVKVTQSSRYLVKRTGEKVFLECVQDMDHENMFWYRQDPGLGLRLIYFSYDVKMKEKGDIPEGYSVSREKKERFSLILESASTNQTSMYLCASSKVSPVGGYEQYFGPGTRLTVT.

V is TRBV28 and J is TRBJ2-7, with 14 bases matching TRBD2. After removal of 4 bases from V and 5 bases from J, the junction contained 13 bases not matched to a gene. Germline values: CDR1 MDHEN, CDR2 SYDVKM. The CDR3 has 18 amino acids. The CDR3 DNA is TGTGCCAGCAGTTCCAGGGACAGGGGACTAGCGGGAGTCAACGAGCAGTACTTC. This gives the protein CASSSRDRGLAGVNEQYF. Combining the CDR3 with reference TRBV28 and TRBJ2-7 gives the whole variable domain DVKVTQSSRYLVKRTGEKVFLECVQDMDHENMFWYRQDPGLGLRLIYFSYDVKMKEKGDIPEGYSVSREKKERFSLILESASTNQTSMYLCASSSRDRGLAGVNEQYFGPGTRLTVT.

V gene TRBV16 combines with J gene TRBJ2-7; 10 bases align to TRBD1. V lost 1 base and J lost 4; bases outside the gene matches: 13. The CDR3 is made up of 18 amino acids. Germline-derived CDR1 and CDR2 are KGHSY and FQNENV. This CDR3 is CASSQYRIFGTGEYEQYF. The CDR3, as DNA: TGTGCCAGCAGCCAATATAGGATTTTCGGGACAGGGGAGTACGAGCAGTACTTC.

This rearrangement joins TRBV2 to TRBJ2-7, with 9 bases that match TRBD1. Trimming at V came to 4 bases and at J to 6 bases, leaving 4 bases not matched to a gene. Germline V lookup: CDR1 SNHLY, CDR2 FYNNEI. This CDR3 has 13 residues. CDR3 coding DNA: TGTGCCAGCAGTGGGGACAGGGTAGGCGAGCAGTACTTC. Translated: CASSGDRVGEQYF.

The chain has TRBV5-1 and TRBJ2-7; the match to TRBD1 covers 11 bases. Germline values: CDR1 SGHRS, CDR2 YFSETQ. Trimming took 2 bases from V and 5 from J; bases not matched to a gene: 9. The CDR3 is 16 amino acids. The CDR3: CASSLLPGTGGDEQYF. CDR3 nucleotide sequence: TGCGCCAGCAGCTTATTACCCGGGACAGGGGGGGACGAGCAGTACTTC.

The rearrangement links TRBV29-1 to TRBJ2-7; TRBD2 matches at 9 bases. The CDR3 is made up of 13 amino acids. Germline loops: CDR1 SQVTM, CDR2 ANQGSEA. J gave up 6 bases and V 2 bases, and 5 bases lay outside the gene matches. DNA for the CDR3: TGCAGCGTTGAATACGGGACTAGCAGCGAGCAGTACTTC. It yields the protein CSVEYGTSSEQYF.

The chain has TRBV12-5 and TRBJ2-3; 13 bases match TRBD2. The CDR3 is 16 amino acids. With V trimmed by 3 bases and J by 3 bases, 3 bases remained unmatched. CDR1 is LGHNT, CDR2 FRNRAP, per germline. CDR3 nucleotide sequence: TGTGCTAGTGGTTTAGGACTAGCGGGGGATACAGATACGCAGTATTTT. Translating gives CASGLGLAGDTDTQYF.

This chain links TRBV5-6 with TRBJ2-3, with unresolved D. Trimming took off 1 base at V and 0 bases at J, with 12 bases between the two ends. The CDR3 extends over 16 amino acids. The germline CDR1 and CDR2 sequences are SGHDT and YYEEEE. CDR3 amino acids: CASSLMGVSSTDTQYF. Written as DNA, the CDR3 is TGTGCCAGCAGCTTGATGGGCGTCTCTAGCACAGATACGCAGTATTTT.

The table lists this clone with a count of one. CDR3 DNA sequence: TGTGCCAGTACGAGGGACAATAGCAATCAGCCCCAGCATTTT. It yields the protein CASTRDNSNQPQHF. The V and J genes are TRBV19 and TRBJ1-5; weak D call: TRBD1 (6 bases). The CDR3 consists of 14 residues. V lost 7 bases, J lost 0 bases, and 10 bases lay in between. Per germline, CDR1 LNHDA and CDR2 SQIVND (reference sequence).

This chain links TRBV4-1 with TRBJ2-1, with D possibly being TRBD2 (6 bases). The germline gives CDR1 MGHRA, CDR2 YSYEKL. This CDR3 has 16 residues. Trimming removed 1 base from V and 6 bases from J, with 16 bases in between. The CDR3 nucleotides are TGCGCCAGCAGCCAAGCACCGACTGGGGGGAGCAATGAGCAGTTCTTC. Amino acids: CASSQAPTGGSNEQFF.

The genes are TRBV6-2 or TRBV6-3 and TRBJ2-7; 12 nucleotides agree with TRBD2. Germline V lookup: CDR1 MNHEY, CDR2 SVGEGT. With V trimmed by 1 base and J by 0 bases, 4 bases remained unmatched. The CDR3 runs 17 residues. The CDR3 DNA reads as TGTGCCAGCAGTTACTGGCGGACTAGCGGGAACTCCTACGAGCAGTACTTC. Translated, it gives CASSYWRTSGNSYEQYF.